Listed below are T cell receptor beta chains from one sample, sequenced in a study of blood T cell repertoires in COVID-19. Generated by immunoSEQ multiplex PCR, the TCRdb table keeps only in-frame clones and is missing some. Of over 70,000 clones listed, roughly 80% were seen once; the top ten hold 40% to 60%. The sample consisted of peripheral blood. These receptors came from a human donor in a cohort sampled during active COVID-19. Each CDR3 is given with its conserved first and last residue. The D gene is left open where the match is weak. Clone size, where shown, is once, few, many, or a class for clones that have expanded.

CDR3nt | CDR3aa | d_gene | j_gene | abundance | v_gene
TGTGCCAGCAGTGGTCAGACTTACAATGAGCAGTTCTTC | CASSGQTYNEQFF | . | TRBJ2-1 | . | TRBV2
TGCGCCAGCAGCCAACAAACAGGGAACACTGAAGCTTTCTTT | CASSQQTGNTEAFF | . | TRBJ1-1 | . | TRBV4-3
TGTGCCAGCTCACCCGCTAGCGCGTGGTACCAAGAGACCCAGTACTTC | CASSPASAWYQETQYF | . | TRBJ2-5 | . | TRBV18
TGCAGCGTTTACCTAGCGGGAGCCGCTTTCAAGTATTTT | CSVYLAGAAFKYF | TRBD2 | TRBJ2-3 | . | TRBV29-1
TGTGCCAGCAGCAAGGGACTCCCATCTGGGGCCAACGTCCTGACTTTC | CASSKGLPSGANVLTF | . | TRBJ2-6 | . | TRBV5-4
TGTGCCAGCAGCCCAAGGAGCGGGACGATCTACGAGCAGTACTTC | CASSPRSGTIYEQYF | TRBD2 | TRBJ2-7 | . | TRBV7-9
TGCAGCGTTGATCAGGGCTACGAGCAGTACTTC | CSVDQGYEQYF | . | TRBJ2-7 | . | TRBV29-1
TGCGCCAGCAGGCCGGGACAGTCTAACTATGGCTACACCTTC | CASRPGQSNYGYTF | TRBD1 | TRBJ1-2 | few | TRBV5-1
TGTGCCAGCAGCTCCGGGACAGGCTATGAAAAACTGTTTTTT | CASSSGTGYEKLFF | TRBD1 | TRBJ1-4 | . | TRBV28
TGTGCCAGCAGCTTGGCCTCAACACCTCGGGGCACTGAAGCTTTCTTT | CASSLASTPRGTEAFF | . | TRBJ1-1 | . | TRBV5-8
TGTGCCAGCAGCAGGCGGGACGCCCGAGAGACCCAGTACTTC | CASSRRDARETQYF | . | TRBJ2-5 | . | TRBV14
TGTGCCAGCAGCCCAGACATCCCCGAGGAGCTGTTTTTT | CASSPDIPEELFF | . | TRBJ2-2 | . | TRBV12-3/TRBV12-4
TGTGCCAGTAGACCCACGGACAGGGGTAACTATGGCTACACCTTC | CASRPTDRGNYGYTF | TRBD1 | TRBJ1-2 | . | TRBV19
TGTGCCAGTTTAAACAGACACACCGGGGAGCTGTTTTTT | CASLNRHTGELFF | . | TRBJ2-2 | once | TRBV19
TGTGCCAGTAGTCGAATTGACAGATTAAACACTGAAGCTTTCTTT | CASSRIDRLNTEAFF | . | TRBJ1-1 | . | TRBV19
TGTGCCAGCAGCTCCCTCGGGACAGTGATCGAGACCCAGTACTTC | CASSSLGTVIETQYF | TRBD1 | TRBJ2-5 | few | TRBV11-2
TGTGCCAGCAGCCGAAGCGGGAGTGCTTCAGATACGCAGTATTTT | CASSRSGSASDTQYF | TRBD2 | TRBJ2-3 | . | TRBV7-9
TGTGCCAGCAGTTACTCACGGCAGGACAATCAGCCCCAGCATTTT | CASSYSRQDNQPQHF | . | TRBJ1-5 | . | TRBV6-5
TGTGCCAGCAGCGTAGTGGGTAGCGGGATAGGTGAGCAGTTCTTC | CASSVVGSGIGEQFF | TRBD2 | TRBJ2-1 | . | TRBV9
TGTGCCAGCAGCTTGGGGACTACCTTGAAAAACATTCAGTACTTC | CASSLGTTLKNIQYF | TRBD2 | TRBJ2-4 | . | TRBV7-2
TGTGCCAGCAGCATTAGCGGGAGGGCCTCAAATGAGCAGTTCTTC | CASSISGRASNEQFF | TRBD2 | TRBJ2-1 | . | TRBV7-9
TGTGCCAGTAGTAAACTGGGACTAGCGGGAGCAGATACGCAGTATTTT | CASSKLGLAGADTQYF | TRBD2 | TRBJ2-3 | . | TRBV19
TGTGCCAGCAGCTTATCCGGACAGGGCTTTAGCACTGAAGCTTTCTTT | CASSLSGQGFSTEAFF | TRBD1 | TRBJ1-1 | . | TRBV7-2
TGTGCCAGCAGTTTACGGGTCGACACTGAAGCTTTCTTT | CASSLRVDTEAFF | . | TRBJ1-1 | . | TRBV12-3/TRBV12-4
TGTGCCAGCAACTCCCTCACAGATACGCAGTATTTT | CASNSLTDTQYF | . | TRBJ2-3 | . | TRBV12-3/TRBV12-4
TGTGCCAGCAGCTTGGGCAGGATATCAGGGGAGCTGTTTTTT | CASSLGRISGELFF | . | TRBJ2-2 | . | TRBV11-3
TGTGCCAGCAGCTTAGCAGGCCAGTTCGGGTACGAGCAGTACTTC | CASSLAGQFGYEQYF | . | TRBJ2-7 | . | TRBV7-2
TGTGCCAGCAGTCGGCCGGGACAGGGCATGTATGAGCAGTTCTTC | CASSRPGQGMYEQFF | TRBD1 | TRBJ2-1 | . | TRBV27
TGTGCCAGCAGCTTAGGAGCGGGAGGGCCAAGTGAGCAGTTCTTC | CASSLGAGGPSEQFF | TRBD2 | TRBJ2-1 | . | TRBV11-3
TGTGCCAGCAGCTTACTGCAGACAGGAAACACCGGGGAGCTGTTTTTT | CASSLLQTGNTGELFF | . | TRBJ2-2 | once | TRBV11-2
TGTGCCAGCAGGGGGCTAGCGCGGATTACCGAGAGCTACAATGAGCAGTTCTTC | CASRGLARITESYNEQFF | . | TRBJ2-1 | once | TRBV27
TGTGCCAGCAGTCTTGAGGCCGGGGGACTAGCGGGATTCTCTAGCACAGATACGCAGTATTTT | CASSLEAGGLAGFSSTDTQYF | TRBD2 | TRBJ2-3 | . | TRBV28
TGTGCCATCAGTCCTACAGCCTACGAGCAGTACTTC | CAISPTAYEQYF | . | TRBJ2-7 | . | TRBV10-3
TGTGCCTGGAGCGTCAGGCAAGAGACCCAGTACTTC | CAWSVRQETQYF | . | TRBJ2-5 | . | TRBV30
TGTGCCAGTAGTGATCCTAGCGGACCCAAGAAAACCCAGTACTTC | CASSDPSGPKKTQYF | TRBD2 | TRBJ2-5 | . | TRBV19
TGTGCCAGCAGCTTGGGAGGAACTAGACAGGGCGGTTCACCCCTCCACTTT | CASSLGGTRQGGSPLHF | TRBD1 | TRBJ1-6 | few | TRBV5-4
TGTGCCAGCAGTTACTCGGGGACAGGGTATGAAAAACTGTTTTTT | CASSYSGTGYEKLFF | TRBD1 | TRBJ1-4 | . | TRBV6-5
TGCGCCAGCAGCCAAGACTTCGGGAATACAGATACGCAGTATTTT | CASSQDFGNTDTQYF | . | TRBJ2-3 | once | TRBV4-3
TGTGCCAGTAGCAGGACTAGGACTTTCTATGATACGCAGTATTTT | CASSRTRTFYDTQYF | TRBD2 | TRBJ2-3 | . | TRBV19
TGTGCCAGCAGTTTATTTGGCGGCGAGCAGTTCTTC | CASSLFGGEQFF | . | TRBJ2-1 | once | TRBV12-3/TRBV12-4
TGTGCCTGGGGGAGACTTGGCAATGAGCAGTTCTTC | CAWGRLGNEQFF | . | TRBJ2-1 | . | TRBV30
TGTGCCAGCAGCTTGGCCGGGACAGGGGCCTACGAGCAGTACTTC | CASSLAGTGAYEQYF | TRBD1 | TRBJ2-7 | . | TRBV5-4
TGTGCCAGCAGCCTACGGGGGTACAATCAGCCCCAGCATTTT | CASSLRGYNQPQHF | . | TRBJ1-5 | . | TRBV7-2
TGTGCCAGCAGCCTCACTTTGGGACTAGCGGGAGGTATCGATGAGCAGTTCTTC | CASSLTLGLAGGIDEQFF | TRBD2 | TRBJ2-1 | . | TRBV7-8
TGTGCCAGCAGCTCGTGGGGACAGGGCTCCTACAATGAGCAGTTCTTC | CASSSWGQGSYNEQFF | TRBD1 | TRBJ2-1 | . | TRBV5-4
TGCAGCGTTGAAGTGGGACAGCGCTACGAGCAGTACTTC | CSVEVGQRYEQYF | TRBD1 | TRBJ2-7 | . | TRBV29-1
TGTGCCAGCAGTCCGGGGACAGGGGACGAGCAGTACTTC | CASSPGTGDEQYF | TRBD1 | TRBJ2-7 | few | TRBV27
TGTGCCACCAGCAGAGATTGGGGGCGAGAGACCCAGTACTTC | CATSRDWGRETQYF | . | TRBJ2-5 | . | TRBV15
TGTGCCAGCAGCCGAAACAGGGGGACTGAGCAGTTCTTC | CASSRNRGTEQFF | TRBD1 | TRBJ2-1 | . | TRBV5-6
TGTGCTAGTGGTTGGGGCAGGGCAAGAACAGATACGCAGTATTTT | CASGWGRARTDTQYF | . | TRBJ2-3 | . | TRBV12-5
TGTGCCAGCAGTTGGGACAGACCCAATGAAAAACTGTTTTTT | CASSWDRPNEKLFF | TRBD1 | TRBJ1-4 | . | TRBV28
TGTGCCAGTAGTATAAGGGGCGGGGAGCTGTTTTTT | CASSIRGGELFF | . | TRBJ2-2 | . | TRBV19
TGCGCCAGCAGCCCCCGGACAGGGGGTGGGGAGACCCAGTACTTC | CASSPRTGGGETQYF | TRBD1 | TRBJ2-5 | . | TRBV4-3
TGTGCCAGCAGTCTAGGGACAGCCCCCTACGAGCAGTACTTC | CASSLGTAPYEQYF | TRBD1 | TRBJ2-7 | . | TRBV28
TGCGCCAGCAGCCAAGATTCTTGGGGCGAAGATACGCAGTATTTT | CASSQDSWGEDTQYF | . | TRBJ2-3 | once | TRBV4-1